This T cell receptor beta chain was captured by sequencing in a study of OX40 agonist ivuxolimab in advanced cancers. The study in broad terms: Ivuxolimab was an agonistic, fully human IgG2 monoclonal antibody directed against OX40 (CD134), a costimulatory receptor. Intravenous ivuxolimab was administered to patients every 2 weeks at six dose levels: 0.01, 0.1, 0.3, 1.5, 3 and 10 mg/kg. Of the roughly 53 patients in dose escalation, about 19 had hepatocellular carcinoma, about 15 had melanoma, 9 had renal cell carcinoma and 9 had head and neck cancer. In the dose-escalation cohort, approximately 83% of patients were male, and the mean age was 60 years with a range of roughly 20 to 85. Patients were allowed to have had prior anti-PD-1, anti-PD-L1 or anti-CTLA-4 therapy, and approximately 40% of the dose-escalation patients had previously received checkpoint inhibitors. Partial responses were achieved by three dose-escalation patients, of whom one had hepatocellular carcinoma and two had cutaneous melanoma. Peripheral TCRbeta sequencing aimed to test whether ivuxolimab altered TCR sequence diversity and caused clonal T-cell expansion. The monotherapy dose-escalation portion (N ≈ 50 patients) of the phase I ivuxolimab trial is reported in the paper. Paper-wide results and their limitations: After ivuxolimab, expanded clones were on average more numerous among CD8+ T cells than among CD4+ T cells. At doses from 0.1 to 3.0 mg/kg, clonal expansion was seen in both CD4+ and CD8+ blood T cells between baseline and week 6. Low levels of normalized T-cell clonal expansion were also seen in some patients who did not respond. The antigen specificity of the peripheral T cells that underwent clonal expansion was not determined. In the 0.1-3.0 mg/kg groups, partial responders had among the lowest normalized peripheral clonal expansion, particularly in CD8+ T cells.

With regard to this clone: What this receptor recognizes is not known. The sample holds no much larger clone one base away, and base qualities are not on file.

For sequencing of the TCRbeta CDR3 region, genomic DNA was extracted from the sorted cells. The immunoSEQ Assay was used for sequencing of TCRbeta CDR3 regions. The table was pulled from immuneACCESS by TCRdb, which kept in-frame rearrangements only. Such tables lose some clones; where checked, under half of the loss comes from unresolved V genes, and the rest has no known cause. The sample table records 70,000 or so clones; around 91% of these occur just once. More than 9% of the sample comes from the top ten. Patients with autoimmune disease history or receiving systemic immunosuppression were excluded from the trial. Peripheral blood for TCR sequencing was drawn from every dose cohort at baseline, at cycle 4 day 1 and at cycle 7 day 1. Samples were obtained from an open-label, multicenter, first-in-human phase I dose-escalation trial of ivuxolimab. The trial enrolled adults with locally advanced or metastatic head and neck squamous cell, hepatocellular, melanoma or renal cell carcinoma. Before TCR sequencing, CD4+ T cells and CD8+ T cells were sorted from peripheral blood as separate populations.

Including the terminal cysteine and phenylalanine, the CDR3 comprises 13 residues. Of the read, only the CDR3 DNA is kept; its 39 bases are in frame from base 1. V lost 5 bases and J lost 7 bases; the stretch between them is 12 bases long. Per the germline V gene, KGHSH is the CDR1 and LQKENI is the CDR2. This receptor was taken from an adult with an advanced solid tumor such as melanoma, head and neck, liver or kidney cancer. The sequenced sample was CD4+ or CD8+ T cells sorted from blood, obtained in a trial of the OX40 agonist ivuxolimab. The chain couples TRBV18 to TRBJ1-5, with no reliable assignment of the D segment. The nucleotide sequence is TGTGCCAGCTCAGATTTCGGTGGCCAGCCCCAGCATTTT. This sequence encodes CASSDFGGQPQHF.